Following are 31 T cell receptor beta chains from one sample sequenced in a study of neurological immune-mediated disorders. TCRdb re-called the 5' RACE reads with MiXCR, one entry per CDR3 protein. Of more than 50,000 distinct CDR3 sequences listed, 3% to 5% are singletons. The sequencing sample was made of PBMCs. The receptors here all came from a man between 25 and 39 years old with multiple sclerosis.

At least ten counts were recorded for this clonotype. The V and J genes are TRBV3-1 and TRBJ1-1; the D is unclear. The V gene lost 2 bases and the J gene lost 4 bases, with 14 bases spanning the gap. There are 15 residues in the CDR3. The germline V gene has CDR1 LGHDT and CDR2 YNNKEL (reference sequence). The CDR3 region is CASSQSGRWATEAFF. In nucleotides, the CDR3 is TGTGCCAGCAGCCAATCGGGGAGGTGGGCCACTGAAGCTTTCTTT. Using reference TRBV3-1 and TRBJ1-1 for the parts outside the CDR3, the full variable domain is DTAVSQTPKYLVTQMGNDKSIKCEQNLGHDTMYWYKQDSKKFLKIMFSYNNKELIINETVPNRFSPKSPDKAHLNLHINSLELGDSAVYFCASSQSGRWATEAFFGQGTRLTVV.

This clonotype was found many times. The genes are TRBV6-5 and TRBJ1-1; D is possibly TRBD1 (6 bases). This CDR3 has 16 amino acids. Germline V gene sequence: CDR1 MNHEY, CDR2 SVGAGI. V dropped 6 bases and J dropped 3 bases, with 20 bases sitting between them. The CDR3 is CASRSKQGRGYTEAFF. CDR3 nucleotides: TGTGCCAGCAGAAGTAAACAGGGAAGAGGGTACACTGAAGCTTTCTTT.

There are a few counts of this clonotype. CDR3 sequence reads: CASRRAGEAFF. CDR3 DNA sequence: TGTGCCAGCAGGAGGGCAGGTGAAGCTTTCTTT. The V gene is TRBV7-9, the J gene TRBJ1-1; D is unclear. Germline V gives CDR1 SEHNR, CDR2 FQNEAQ (reference sequence). The CDR3 spans 11 residues. Trimming cost V 6 bases and J 7 bases, with 9 bases left between them.

As to this clonotype: The limits of the CDR3 on the DNA are not certain, so only TCRdb's listed CDR3 is given. The chain is built from TRBV9 and TRBJ1-6; the table gives TRBD1 as D, unverified against the DNA. The CDR3 has 16 residues if both end residues are counted. The V gene's germline CDR1 is SGDLS and CDR2 YYNGEE. The CDR3 here is CASGVGDGSYNSPLNF.

This clonotype was counted between two and nine times. The V and J genes are TRBV5-1 and TRBJ1-5; D is undetermined. V lost 2 bases, J lost 7 bases, and 10 bases lay in between. This CDR3 contains 13 residues. Germline CDR1 SGHRS, CDR2 YFSETQ. The CDR3, as DNA: TGCGCCAGCAGCTTTGGGGAATCCCAGCCCCAGCATTTT. This sequence encodes CASSFGESQPQHF.

This clonotype was counted at least ten times. The chain combines TRBV5-1 with TRBJ2-3; 9 bases are shared with TRBD2. The germline V gene has CDR1 SGHRS and CDR2 YFSETQ. CDR3 length equals 17 residues. V was clipped by 2 bases and J by 0 bases; unmatched bases: 7. CDR3 in DNA: TGCGCCAGCAGCTTAAGAAACCTAGCGGGGAGCACAGATACGCAGTATTTT. Translation: CASSLRNLAGSTDTQYF. Full variable domain (rest looked up from reference TRBV5-1 and TRBJ2-3): KAGVTQTPRYLIKTRGQQVTLSCSPISGHRSVSWYQQTPGQGLQFLFEYFSETQRNKGNFPGRFSGRQFSNSRSEMNVSTLELGDSALYLCASSLRNLAGSTDTQYFGPGTRLTVL.

This clonotype was picked up many times. The chain employs TRBV7-7 and TRBJ2-2; 7 positions match TRBD1. Per germline, CDR1 SSHAT and CDR2 FNYEAQ (reference sequence). V lost 0 bases to trimming and J lost 6 bases; unmatched junction nucleotides: 7. CDR3 length: 16 amino acids. The CDR3 sequence is CASSLAGTETSGELFF. The CDR3 nucleotides read TGTGCCAGCAGCTTAGCCGGGACAGAAACGTCCGGGGAGCTGTTTTTT.

This sequence joins TRBV20-1 and TRBJ2-2; D is unresolved. The V gene's germline CDR1 is DFQATT and CDR2 SNEGSKA (reference sequence). The CDR3 covers 12 residues. The ends were cut back, 0 bases at V and 7 bases at J, with 6 bases in the middle. The DNA of the CDR3 is TGCAGTGCTAGAGACCCCTTCGGGGAGCTGTTTTTT. This codes for CSARDPFGELFF.

The chain employs TRBV5-1 and TRBJ1-2, with 9 bases lining up with TRBD1. Germline CDR1 and CDR2: SGHRS and YFSETQ. This CDR3 has 15 amino acids. After removal of 7 bases from V and 6 bases from J, the junction contained 13 bases not matched to a gene. The CDR3 loop is CASAGQGIGVDGYTF. CDR3 bases: TGCGCCAGCGCGGGACAGGGAATCGGTGTTGATGGCTACACCTTC.

Remarks on this clonotype: One base away lies a much larger clone, so this may be a sequencing read error. V gene TRBV7-2 combines with J gene TRBJ2-6, with D tentatively TRBD1 (5 bases). This CDR3 spans 17 amino acids. Germline loops: CDR1 SGHTA, CDR2 FQGNSA. The CDR3 loop is CASSLRYWPSGAKVLTF. The CDR3 nucleotides read TGTGCCAGCAGCTTAAGGTATTGGCCGTCTGGGGCCAAAGTCCTGACTTTC.

This clonotype was recorded many times. The chain carries TRBV5-1 and TRBJ2-7; D not certain. Per the germline V gene, CDR1 is SGHRS and CDR2 is YFSETQ. V was clipped by 0 bases and J by 7 bases, with 11 bases between them. The CDR3 totals 13 residues. This chain's CDR3 is CASSLAASSEQYF. The CDR3 nucleotides are TGCGCCAGCAGCTTGGCCGCCTCTTCGGAGCAGTACTTC.

This clonotype was observed at least ten times. This chain links TRBV20-1 with TRBJ2-1, with D perhaps TRBD2 (5 bases). Trimming cost V 3 bases and J 0 bases, with 12 bases left between them. Germline CDR1 DFQATT, CDR2 SNEGSKA (reference sequence). This CDR3 is 15 amino acids long. CDR3 DNA sequence: TGCAGTGCTAGGGAGCGGCACAGCTCCTACAATGAGCAGTTCTTC. Its translation is CSARERHSSYNEQFF.

Many counts were recorded for this clonotype. V usage is TRBV20-1 and J usage is TRBJ2-3, with a tentative D call TRBD2 (5 bases). This CDR3 has 15 amino acids. The ends were cut back, 0 bases at V and 2 bases at J, with 12 bases in the middle. Germline values: CDR1 DFQATT, CDR2 SNEGSKA (reference sequence). This chain's CDR3 is CSARDPGRPTDTQYF. CDR3 sequence (DNA): TGCAGTGCTAGAGATCCGGGGAGACCCACAGATACGCAGTATTTT.

The sample holds many counts of this clonotype. A read error may account for a junction end that differs from germline. V and J are TRBV12-3 or TRBV12-4 and TRBJ1-5; a possible D gene is TRBD1 (6 bases). This CDR3 region has 13 residues. For the CDR3, the DNA is TGTGCCAGCAGACAGGGACCAAATCAGCCCCAGAATTTT. Translated, it gives CASRQGPNQPQNF.

This clonotype occurred many times. V usage is TRBV15 and J usage is TRBJ2-4, with D possibly matching TRBD1 (7 bases). Per germline, CDR1 LNHNV and CDR2 YYDKDF (reference sequence). CDR3 length equals 14 residues. The ends were cut back, 4 bases at V and 5 bases at J, with 12 bases in the middle. CDR3 amino acids: CATSTRGDQNIQYF. CDR3 DNA: TGTGCCACCAGCACCAGGGGGGACCAAAACATTCAGTACTTC.

Turning to this clonotype: This may come from a read error, since a much larger clone is one base off. The rearrangement uses TRBV12-3 or TRBV12-4 and TRBJ1-2; unclear D gene. Trimming left V 3 bases short and J 3 bases short, with 11 bases between. The CDR3 is made up of 14 amino acids. CDR3 amino acids: CASSFSEGYYGYTF. The CDR3 nucleotides are TGTGCCAGCAGTTTCAGTGAAGGCTACTATGGCTACACCTTC.

This clonotype has ten or more counts. The rearrangement links TRBV11-2 to TRBJ2-7; possibly TRBD1 for D (6 bases). Trimming cost V 0 bases and J 9 bases, with 9 bases left between them. Germline CDR1 SGHAT, CDR2 FQNNGV. CDR3 length: 12 amino acids. In DNA form, the CDR3 reads TGTGCCAGCAGCTTAGAACGGGACACGCAGTACTTC. It codes for CASSLERDTQYF.

This clonotype came up many times. This chain joins TRBV25-1 and TRBJ2-7; the D gene is possibly TRBD1 (6 bases). Germline loops: CDR1 MGHDK, CDR2 SYGVNS. This CDR3 spans 17 amino acids. V lost 3 bases and J lost 4, with 22 bases in between. The CDR3 nucleotides read TGTGCCAGCAGTGAGGAACAGGGTGCGGCTAGTCGGTACGAGCAGTACTTC. Translating gives CASSEEQGAASRYEQYF.

Ten or more counts support this clonotype. This chain uses TRBV6-2 or TRBV6-3 with TRBJ2-3; the match to TRBD2 covers 9 bases. CDR1 MNHEY and CDR2 SVGEGT come from the germline V gene. This CDR3 has 21 amino acids. Trimming took 4 bases from V and 0 from J; bases not matched to a gene: 20. The CDR3 nucleotides read TGTGCCAGCAGTTCCGATCGCCGTGGAGTAGCGGGGGTTTCTAGCACAGATACGCAGTATTTT. It yields the protein CASSSDRRGVAGVSSTDTQYF.

As for this clonotype: An end of the junction does not agree with germline; a read error may underlie this. This chain connects TRBV4-1 to TRBJ2-7, with 12 nucleotides matching TRBD2. CDR1 is MGHRA and CDR2 is YSYEKL in the germline V gene. The CDR3 runs to 17 residues. The CDR3 protein is CASSPSGGAQSSYEQYF. CDR3 coding DNA: TGCGCCAGCAGCCCTAGCGGGGGGGCCCAGAGCTCCTACGAGCAGTACTTT.

As regards this clonotype: A read error may be the cause here, since a much bigger clone is one base away. The rearrangement uses TRBV7-9 and TRBJ2-7, with 14 positions matching TRBD2. CDR1 is SEHNR and CDR2 is FQNEAQ in the germline V gene (reference sequence). The CDR3 totals 14 residues. CDR3 amino acids: CVSSRLAGGDEQYF. CDR3 coding DNA: TGTGTCAGCAGCCGACTAGCGGGGGGGGACGAGCAGTACTTC.

At least ten counts were recorded for this clonotype. The chain is built from TRBV7-2 and TRBJ1-6; tentatively, D is TRBD1 (6 bases). The CDR3 totals 15 residues. Germline CDR1 SGHTA, CDR2 FQGNSA. Trimming shortened V by 1 base and J by 5 bases, and 9 bases separated the two germline ends. CDR3 DNA sequence: TGTGCCAGCAGCTTAGAGGGGGGAGATAATTCACCCCTCCACTTT. Its translation is CASSLEGGDNSPLHF.

This clonotype was detected ten times or more. The J gene is TRBJ1-1, the V gene TRBV29-1; D is ambiguous. The CDR3 is 12 residues long. Germline CDR1 is SQVTM and CDR2 is ANQGSEA. V lost 6 bases, J lost 1 base, and 9 bases lay in between. CDR3 coding DNA: TGCAGCGTGGTAGCCGGGAACACTGAAGCTTTCTTT. Its protein product is CSVVAGNTEAFF.

Many counts were recorded for this clonotype. For the CDR3, the DNA is TGTGCCTGGAGGGGTGGCAGGGTGTTTTCACCCCTCCACTTT. Amino acids: CAWRGGRVFSPLHF. This rearrangement joins TRBV30 to TRBJ1-6, with D possibly TRBD1 on 5 matching bases. Deletions cut 3 bases from V and 9 bases from J, with 15 bases between. CDR1 GTSNPN and CDR2 SVGIG come from the germline V gene (reference sequence). The CDR3 has 14 residues. Combining the CDR3 with reference TRBV30 and TRBJ1-6 gives the whole variable domain SQTIHQWPATLVQPVGSPLSLECTVEGTSNPNLYWYRQAAGRGLQLLFYSVGIGQISSEVPQNLSASRPQDRQFILSSKKLLLSDSGFYLCAWRGGRVFSPLHFGNGTRLTVT.

This clonotype showed up many times. The V and J genes are TRBV28 and TRBJ2-3; TRBD1 matches at 10 bases. This CDR3 comprises 14 residues. V gave up 9 bases and J gave up 4 bases; unmatched junction bases: 7. Germline values: CDR1 MDHEN, CDR2 SYDVKM. The DNA of the CDR3 is TGTGCCAGTTTTAGGACAGGGGGTTCAGATACGCAGTATTTT. It specifies CASFRTGGSDTQYF.

The gene calls are TRBV10-3 and TRBJ1-1; D might be TRBD1 (6 bases). V was clipped by 3 bases and J by 1 base, with 12 bases between them. CDR3 length equals 15 residues. Germline V gene sequence: CDR1 ENHRY, CDR2 SYGVKD. The CDR3 loop reads CAISDLDRSNTEAFF. For the CDR3, the DNA is TGTGCCATCAGTGACCTAGACAGGTCGAACACTGAAGCTTTCTTT.

This clonotype was seen ten or more times. The chain combines TRBV29-1 with TRBJ2-5, with a weak D call TRBD2 (7 bases). V lost 5 bases and J 5 bases, leaving 15 bases between the germline ends. CDR1 and CDR2 from the germline V gene are SQVTM and ANQGSEA. The CDR3 sequence is 13 residues long. This CDR3 reads CSVYGGGRETQYF. CDR3 DNA: TGCAGCGTTTATGGGGGGGGCCGGGAGACCCAGTACTTC.

This clonotype was counted at least ten times. The gene calls are TRBV6-2 or TRBV6-3 and TRBJ2-6; D unresolved. V lost 8 bases to trimming and J lost 1 base, with 12 bases between them. From germline, CDR1 is MNHEY and CDR2 SVGEGT. The CDR3 length is 15 residues. The CDR3, as DNA: TGTGCCAGCGTCTCGGGCCCATCTGGGGCCAACGTCCTGACTTTC. As protein: CASVSGPSGANVLTF.

This clonotype showed up many times. J is TRBJ1-2 and V is TRBV4-1; D perhaps matches TRBD1 (6 bases). Trimming took 0 bases from V and 7 from J, leaving 12 bases between them. CDR1 is MGHRA, CDR2 YSYEKL, per germline. The CDR3 loop spans 14 amino acids. This CDR3 is CASSQDAGAGGYTF. CDR3 in DNA: TGCGCCAGCAGCCAAGACGCGGGGGCTGGTGGCTACACCTTC.

In this sample, this clonotype turned up many times. The V and J genes are TRBV7-9 and TRBJ2-6; TRBD1 might be the D (6 bases). V dropped 5 bases and J dropped 4 bases, with 15 bases sitting between them. The germline V gene has CDR1 SEHNR and CDR2 FQNEAQ (reference sequence). The CDR3 runs to 16 residues. The chain's CDR3 is CASSTTTGYGANVLTF. For the CDR3, the DNA is TGTGCCAGCAGCACAACCACAGGGTACGGGGCCAACGTCCTGACTTTC.

The sample holds many counts of this clonotype. The genes are TRBV12-3 or TRBV12-4 and TRBJ1-1, with D unresolved. This CDR3 has 13 amino acids. V lost 6 bases and J lost 0, with 8 bases in between. CDR3 nucleotide sequence: TGTGCCAGCAGAGCAGGAGTGAACACTGAAGCTTTCTTT. Translation: CASRAGVNTEAFF.